This record looks at one T cell receptor beta chain sequence and its context. A read error may explain this, as a much larger clone is one base away. Germline V CDR1 and CDR2: MNHEY, SVGEGT. The V and J ends lost 6 bases and 6 bases respectively, with 20 bases between them. The CDR3 consists of 15 residues. The bulk TCR libraries were made with methods described before and with listed TCR primers. TCRdb fed the PCR reads into MiXCR, producing one record per CDR3 protein. The top ten hold approximately 0.91% of the sample, which has about 97,000 distinct CDR3 sequences, roughly a quarter seen once. The record originates from a study of molecular identifiers for immune sequencing clone quantification. Study-wide context: Four portions were sequenced after RNA from roughly 21,000 or 96,000 naive CD8 cells was split five ways in replicates.

The TCR was taken from a human donor in good health. Some libraries in this study had Jurkat cell RNA spiked in. The chain has TRBV6-2 or TRBV6-3 and TRBJ1-1; D gene ambiguous. Sequencing was done on a sample of naive CD8+ T cells from blood, with Jurkat cell RNA spiked in. The subset: FACS-sorted CD8+CD4-CCR7+CD45RA+ naive T cells. The CDR3 protein is CASRQSAPSPPEAFF. CDR3 nucleotide sequence: TGTGCCAGCAGGCAGAGTGCCCCCTCCCCCCCTGAAGCTTTCTTT.